This T cell receptor beta chain was recovered during a study of blood T cell repertoires in COVID-19. Across the study: Collection of acute and convalescent COVID-19 samples took place in the United States, Italy and Spain. From T cells, B-cell-depleted T cells, or PBMCs came the material, which was cDNA or gDNA.

Original analysis: The authors estimated nucleated cell counts from reference gene primer amplification. Method: immunoSEQ multiplex PCR; TCRdb's copy keeps in-frame clones and lacks some. That table gives V, J and clone size, and the DNA gave D and trimming. The sample has some 150,000 clones; 65% to 90% are singletons. With V trimmed by 1 base and J by 2 bases, 4 bases remained unmatched. This CDR3 region has 15 residues. Germline CDR1 SGHDN, CDR2 FVKESK. The chain employs TRBV14 and TRBJ2-7, with 8 bases matching TRBD1. This sequence was found in a woman in her forties or fifties with acute or convalescent COVID-19. Material for sequencing was peripheral blood. The CDR3 sequence: CASSQAGTGPYEQYF. The CDR3, as DNA: TGTGCCAGCAGCCAAGCCGGGACAGGACCCTACGAGCAGTACTTC. Full variable domain (outside the CDR3, taken from reference TRBV14 and TRBJ2-7): EAGVTQFPSHSVIEKGQTVTLRCDPISGHDNLYWYRRVMGKEIKFLLHFVKESKQDESGMPNNRFLAERTGGTYSTLKVQPAELEDSGVYFCASSQAGTGPYEQYFGPGTRLTVT.